This T cell receptor beta chain was identified in a study of preoperative IRX-2 immunotherapy in early breast cancer. CDR3 length: 20 residues. Trimming removed 2 bases from V and 0 bases from J; junction bases left unmatched: 11. The germline gives CDR1 LNHNV, CDR2 YYDKDF (reference sequence). TCRdb keeps only in-frame clones here, not all; method: immunoSEQ multiplex PCR. The profile covers roughly 30,000 clones, with 65% to 85% appearing a single time and 3% to 3.5% taken by the ten largest. Treatment described: preoperative locoregional IRX-2 cytokine immunotherapy. Preoperative locoregional IRX-2 cytokine immunotherapy was tested in the phase Ib source study.

Sampling was conducted from a patient treated with IRX-2 immunotherapy. The receptor's source is a human donor with breast cancer. V and J are TRBV15 and TRBJ2-6; 9 bases are a match to TRBD1. The CDR3 DNA sequence: TGTGCCACCAGCAGATCCCTGGGCCGGGACAGGGTCTCTGGGGCCAACGTCCTGACTTTC. It is translated as CATSRSLGRDRVSGANVLTF.